The present entry profiles one T cell receptor beta chain with its context. This sample was included in a study of blood T cell repertoires in COVID-19. Study-level information: The United States, Italy and Spain provided the acute and convalescent COVID-19 samples.

The V gene lost 4 bases and the J gene lost 6 bases, with 10 bases spanning the gap. This CDR3 has 13 amino acids. The V gene's germline CDR1 is SGHDT and CDR2 YYEEEE. The method was immunoSEQ multiplex PCR; TCRdb's version includes in-frame clones alone and lacks a portion of them. The repertoire holds about 250,000 clones, 70% to 90% seen once, with 3% in the top ten. The TCR was taken from a man between 18 and 35 years old with active or convalescent COVID-19. This chain connects TRBV5-6 to TRBJ2-2; possible D gene TRBD2, 6 bases. The material sequenced was peripheral blood. Here the CDR3 reads CASSMGLPGELFF. CDR3 coding DNA: TGTGCCAGCAGCATGGGACTGCCCGGGGAGCTGTTTTTT.